The rows below give T cell receptor beta chains drawn from one sample of a study of control samples from healthy donors and cancer patients. Profiling relied on immunoSEQ multiplex PCR, and the TCRdb table lists in-frame clones only, not all of them. The table has 150,000 or so clones, approximately 90% seen once. Sequenced input: blood. The receptors stem from a woman in her twenties or thirties in good health. CDR3s include the opening cysteine and the closing phenylalanine or tryptophan. The D gene is left open where the match is weak. Some rows mark clone size as missing; the rest say once, few, many or name a class of expanded clone.

clone_size: NA
v_call: TRBV4-2
d_call: NA
j_call: TRBJ1-2
cdr3_aa: CASSQVEGNGYTF
cdr3_nt: TGTGCCAGCAGCCAAGTGGAAGGGAATGGCTACACCTTC

clone_size: once
v_call: TRBV5-1
d_call: TRBD1
j_call: TRBJ2-5
cdr3_aa: CASSGGTGGYQETQYF
cdr3_nt: TGCGCCAGCAGCGGAGGGACAGGGGGATACCAAGAGACCCAGTACTTC

clone_size: NA
v_call: TRBV28
d_call: NA
j_call: TRBJ2-7
cdr3_aa: CASTSGSYEQYF
cdr3_nt: TGTGCCAGCACCTCAGGTTCCTACGAGCAGTACTTC

clone_size: NA
v_call: TRBV14
d_call: NA
j_call: TRBJ1-2
cdr3_aa: CASSERAPNYGYTF
cdr3_nt: TGTGCCAGCAGCGAAAGGGCCCCTAACTATGGCTACACCTTC

clone_size: NA
v_call: TRBV19
d_call: NA
j_call: TRBJ2-3
cdr3_aa: CASIPGQGWNTQYF
cdr3_nt: TGTGCCAGTATCCCGGGACAAGGATGGAATACGCAGTATTTT

clone_size: NA
v_call: TRBV27
d_call: TRBD1
j_call: TRBJ1-4
cdr3_aa: CASSLRGGEKLFF
cdr3_nt: TGTGCCAGCAGTCTCAGGGGGGGGGAAAAACTGTTTTTT

clone_size: NA
v_call: TRBV7-2
d_call: NA
j_call: TRBJ1-2
cdr3_aa: CASSPPPGGYGYTF
cdr3_nt: TGTGCCAGCAGCCCCCCCCCGGGAGGCTATGGCTACACCTTC

clone_size: NA
v_call: TRBV5-6
d_call: NA
j_call: TRBJ1-2
cdr3_aa: CASSWGGTEGDYGYTF
cdr3_nt: TGTGCCAGCAGCTGGGGCGGGACTGAGGGGGACTATGGCTACACCTTC

clone_size: NA
v_call: TRBV6-1
d_call: NA
j_call: TRBJ2-7
cdr3_aa: CASSVMGRSSYEQYF
cdr3_nt: TGTGCCAGCAGTGTCATGGGACGCTCCTCCTACGAGCAGTACTTC

clone_size: few
v_call: TRBV6-1
d_call: NA
j_call: TRBJ2-7
cdr3_aa: CASSESFYEQYF
cdr3_nt: TGTGCCAGCAGTGAGTCCTTCTACGAGCAGTACTTC

clone_size: NA
v_call: TRBV21-1
d_call: NA
j_call: TRBJ2-7
cdr3_aa: CASSKAGTSGIGSYEQYF
cdr3_nt: TGTGCCAGCAGCAAAGCGGGGACTAGCGGGATAGGCTCCTACGAGCAGTACTTC

clone_size: NA
v_call: TRBV2
d_call: TRBD2
j_call: TRBJ2-1
cdr3_aa: CASSEGGKSRNEQFF
cdr3_nt: TGTGCCAGCAGTGAGGGGGGGAAAAGTAGGAATGAGCAGTTCTTC

clone_size: NA
v_call: TRBV5-1
d_call: TRBD1
j_call: TRBJ1-1
cdr3_aa: CASSFQYTGVDTEAFF
cdr3_nt: TGCGCCAGCAGCTTTCAATACACAGGGGTCGACACTGAAGCTTTCTTT

clone_size: NA
v_call: TRBV12-3/TRBV12-4
d_call: NA
j_call: TRBJ2-1
cdr3_aa: CASSRTHEQFF
cdr3_nt: TGTGCCAGCAGTCGGACTCATGAGCAGTTCTTC

clone_size: NA
v_call: TRBV9
d_call: NA
j_call: TRBJ2-2
cdr3_aa: CASRQGGNTGELFF
cdr3_nt: TGTGCCAGCCGACAGGGAGGTAACACCGGGGAGCTGTTTTTT

clone_size: NA
v_call: TRBV27
d_call: NA
j_call: TRBJ1-6
cdr3_aa: CASTFRDRHNSPLHF
cdr3_nt: TGTGCCAGCACCTTCCGGGACCGGCATAATTCACCCCTCCACTTT

clone_size: NA
v_call: TRBV25-1
d_call: TRBD1
j_call: TRBJ2-3
cdr3_aa: CASSERTGRNTQYF
cdr3_nt: TGTGCCAGCAGTGAGCGGACAGGGAGGAATACGCAGTATTTT

clone_size: NA
v_call: TRBV27
d_call: TRBD1
j_call: TRBJ1-5
cdr3_aa: CASSKTGNQPQHF
cdr3_nt: TGTGCCAGCAGCAAGACAGGGAATCAGCCCCAGCATTTT

clone_size: NA
v_call: TRBV14
d_call: NA
j_call: TRBJ1-4
cdr3_aa: CASSPNAGTPNEKLFF
cdr3_nt: TGTGCCAGCAGCCCCAATGCCGGGACACCTAATGAAAAACTGTTTTTT

clone_size: NA
v_call: TRBV2
d_call: NA
j_call: TRBJ1-1
cdr3_aa: CASSGRVTEAFF
cdr3_nt: TGTGCCAGCAGTGGACGGGTCACTGAAGCTTTCTTT

clone_size: NA
v_call: TRBV11-2
d_call: TRBD1
j_call: TRBJ1-2
cdr3_aa: CASSLGTGDYGYTF
cdr3_nt: TGTGCCAGCAGCTTAGGGACAGGGGATTACGGCTACACCTTC

clone_size: NA
v_call: TRBV6-2/TRBV6-3
d_call: NA
j_call: TRBJ1-5
cdr3_aa: CASSYSSRLFSNQPQHF
cdr3_nt: TGTGCCAGCAGTTACTCAAGTAGACTCTTTAGCAATCAGCCCCAGCATTTT

clone_size: NA
v_call: TRBV6-5
d_call: TRBD1
j_call: TRBJ1-1
cdr3_aa: CASSKGTGGTEAFF
cdr3_nt: TGTGCCAGCAGTAAGGGGACAGGGGGTACTGAAGCTTTCTTT

clone_size: NA
v_call: TRBV5-4
d_call: NA
j_call: TRBJ2-5
cdr3_aa: CASSLNSETQYF
cdr3_nt: TGTGCCAGCAGCTTGAATTCTGAGACCCAGTACTTC

clone_size: NA
v_call: TRBV5-1
d_call: TRBD2
j_call: TRBJ2-1
cdr3_aa: CASQAGAYNEQFF
cdr3_nt: TGCGCCTCACAAGCGGGAGCGTACAATGAGCAGTTCTTC

clone_size: NA
v_call: TRBV19
d_call: NA
j_call: TRBJ1-3
cdr3_aa: CASSLLGLSGNTIYF
cdr3_nt: TGTGCCAGTAGTTTATTGGGCCTCTCTGGAAACACCATATATTTT

clone_size: NA
v_call: TRBV6-5
d_call: NA
j_call: TRBJ2-7
cdr3_aa: CASSPTPAPPYEQYF
cdr3_nt: TGTGCCAGCAGTCCCACCCCGGCCCCTCCCTACGAGCAGTACTTC

clone_size: NA
v_call: TRBV28
d_call: NA
j_call: TRBJ2-3
cdr3_aa: CASSLLQTSLGEGTDTQYF
cdr3_nt: TGTGCCAGCAGTTTACTCCAAACCAGCCTGGGCGAGGGCACAGATACGCAGTATTTT

clone_size: NA
v_call: TRBV7-9
d_call: NA
j_call: TRBJ2-3
cdr3_aa: CASSARQGRADTQYF
cdr3_nt: TGTGCCAGCAGCGCCCGACAGGGGAGGGCAGATACGCAGTATTTT

clone_size: NA
v_call: TRBV5-1
d_call: NA
j_call: TRBJ1-1
cdr3_aa: CASSSERPGGTEAFF
cdr3_nt: TGCGCCAGCAGCTCTGAAAGACCGGGGGGCACTGAAGCTTTCTTT

clone_size: few
v_call: TRBV4-3
d_call: NA
j_call: TRBJ1-2
cdr3_aa: CASSQERMGANYGYTF
cdr3_nt: TGCGCCAGCAGCCAAGAGAGGATGGGGGCTAACTATGGCTACACCTTC

clone_size: NA
v_call: TRBV24-1
d_call: NA
j_call: TRBJ2-7
cdr3_aa: CATSDAGEGEQYF
cdr3_nt: TGTGCCACCAGTGATGCAGGGGAGGGCGAGCAGTACTTC

clone_size: NA
v_call: TRBV12-3/TRBV12-4
d_call: NA
j_call: TRBJ2-5
cdr3_aa: CASSKNGQETQYF
cdr3_nt: TGTGCCAGCAGTAAGAACGGACAAGAGACCCAGTACTTC

clone_size: once
v_call: TRBV7-5
d_call: NA
j_call: TRBJ1-5
cdr3_aa: CARSLNRSDSNQPQHF
cdr3_nt: TGTGCCAGAAGCTTAAACAGGTCGGATAGCAATCAGCCCCAGCATTTT

clone_size: few
v_call: TRBV7-3
d_call: TRBD1
j_call: TRBJ1-6
cdr3_aa: CASSYLGTDNSPLHF
cdr3_nt: TGTGCCAGCAGCTATCTCGGGACAGATAATTCACCCCTCCACTTT

clone_size: NA
v_call: TRBV5-1
d_call: NA
j_call: TRBJ1-3
cdr3_aa: CASSLAGVGNTIYF
cdr3_nt: TGCGCCAGCAGCTTGGCAGGGGTTGGAAACACCATATATTTT

clone_size: NA
v_call: TRBV24-1
d_call: TRBD2
j_call: TRBJ2-1
cdr3_aa: CATSDSGGYNEQFF
cdr3_nt: TGTGCCACCAGTGATTCGGGGGGGTACAATGAGCAGTTCTTC

clone_size: NA
v_call: TRBV27
d_call: TRBD2
j_call: TRBJ2-3
cdr3_aa: CASSPRTSGGVTDTQYF
cdr3_nt: TGTGCCAGCAGTCCCCGGACTAGCGGAGGGGTCACAGATACGCAGTATTTT

clone_size: NA
v_call: TRBV29-1
d_call: TRBD2
j_call: TRBJ2-1
cdr3_aa: CSVLLAGGMYNEQFF
cdr3_nt: TGCAGCGTCCTACTAGCGGGAGGGATGTACAATGAGCAGTTCTTC

clone_size: NA
v_call: TRBV6-6
d_call: NA
j_call: TRBJ2-1
cdr3_aa: CASSYSSGWDNEQFF
cdr3_nt: TGTGCCAGCAGTTACTCCAGCGGGTGGGACAATGAGCAGTTCTTC

clone_size: once
v_call: TRBV2
d_call: TRBD2
j_call: TRBJ2-1
cdr3_aa: CASNRLAGGKKGNEQFF
cdr3_nt: TGTGCCAGCAACCGGCTAGCGGGAGGAAAAAAGGGGAATGAGCAGTTCTTC

clone_size: many
v_call: TRBV2
d_call: TRBD2
j_call: TRBJ2-5
cdr3_aa: CASALAGGGETQYF
cdr3_nt: TGTGCCAGCGCACTAGCGGGAGGAGGGGAGACCCAGTACTTC

clone_size: NA
v_call: TRBV7-2
d_call: NA
j_call: TRBJ2-7
cdr3_aa: CASSLLLTRGHEQYF
cdr3_nt: TGTGCCAGCAGCCTTCTACTAACTCGGGGCCACGAGCAGTACTTC

clone_size: once
v_call: TRBV27
d_call: NA
j_call: TRBJ2-7
cdr3_aa: CASSTGSYEQYF
cdr3_nt: TGTGCCAGCTCGACCGGATCCTACGAGCAGTACTTC

clone_size: once
v_call: TRBV9
d_call: NA
j_call: TRBJ2-5
cdr3_aa: CASSVGVGSEETQYF
cdr3_nt: TGTGCCAGCAGCGTAGGCGTCGGCAGTGAGGAGACCCAGTACTTC

clone_size: NA
v_call: TRBV5-4
d_call: TRBD1
j_call: TRBJ1-5
cdr3_aa: CASSLGGQRNQPQHF
cdr3_nt: TGTGCCAGCAGCTTGGGGGGACAGCGCAATCAGCCCCAGCATTTT

clone_size: NA
v_call: TRBV13
d_call: NA
j_call: TRBJ2-1
cdr3_aa: CASSLWSNPTAVEQFF
cdr3_nt: TGTGCCAGCAGCTTATGGTCGAACCCGACAGCGGTAGAGCAGTTCTTC

clone_size: NA
v_call: TRBV6-6
d_call: NA
j_call: TRBJ1-1
cdr3_aa: CASSYSWAHNTEAFF
cdr3_nt: TGTGCCAGCAGTTACTCTTGGGCTCACAACACTGAAGCTTTCTTT

clone_size: once
v_call: TRBV4-3
d_call: TRBD2
j_call: TRBJ2-1
cdr3_aa: CASSQGGEVGYNEQFF
cdr3_nt: TGCGCCAGCAGCCAGGGAGGGGAGGTGGGGTACAATGAGCAGTTCTTC

clone_size: NA
v_call: TRBV14
d_call: NA
j_call: TRBJ2-1
cdr3_aa: CASSQSGIGNEQFF
cdr3_nt: TGTGCCAGCAGCCAGAGTGGGATTGGCAATGAGCAGTTCTTC

clone_size: NA
v_call: TRBV7-2
d_call: NA
j_call: TRBJ2-1
cdr3_aa: CASSSPPLGEQFF
cdr3_nt: TGTGCCAGCAGCTCACCCCCCCTAGGCGAGCAGTTCTTC

clone_size: NA
v_call: TRBV7-2
d_call: NA
j_call: TRBJ2-1
cdr3_aa: CASSLSDSYNEQFF
cdr3_nt: TGTGCCAGCAGCTTGAGTGATTCCTACAATGAGCAGTTCTTC

clone_size: few
v_call: TRBV7-3
d_call: NA
j_call: TRBJ2-2
cdr3_aa: CASSLGVSTGELFF
cdr3_nt: TGTGCCAGCAGCTTGGGGGTTTCCACCGGGGAGCTGTTTTTT